This T cell receptor (beta chain) was identified in a study of OX40 agonist ivuxolimab in advanced cancers. Whole-study context: Each patient was given ivuxolimab into a vein every 2 weeks, at 0.01 to 10 mg/kg. There were three patients with partial responses, one having hepatocellular carcinoma and two cutaneous melanoma.

CDR1 LNHDA and CDR2 SQIVND come from the germline V gene (reference sequence). This CDR3 region has 14 residues. Study-wide findings and caveats: In general, CD8+ T cells held more expanded clones than CD4+ did, on average. With doses of 0.1 to 3.0 mg/kg, CD4+ and CD8+ blood T cells had undergone clonal expansion by week 6.

As concerns this clone: Its antigen remains unidentified. The junction departs from germline at one end; a sequencing error may be responsible.

The assay was immunoSEQ multiplex PCR, and TCRdb's table has in-frame clones only and misses some. The sample yields around 70,000 clones, approximately 82% seen once. The sequences come from CD4+ or CD8+ T cells sorted from blood, collected in a trial of the OX40 agonist ivuxolimab. The chain recombines TRBV19 with TRBJ1-1, with 9 bases identical to TRBD1. The receptor comes from an adult with an advanced solid tumor such as melanoma, head and neck, liver or kidney cancer. DNA of the CDR3: TGTGTCAGTAGTCCGGGACAGGGTTTTTGGGAGGCTTTCTTT. It is translated as CVSSPGQGFWEAFF. The variable domain in full, with the rest retrieved from reference TRBV19 and TRBJ1-1, is DGGITQSPKYLFRKEGQNVTLSCEQNLNHDAMYWYRQDPGQGLRLIYYSQIVNDFQKGDIAEGYSVSREKKESFPLTVTSAQKNPTAFYLCVSSPGQGFWEAFFGQGTRLTVV.